This passage covers 28 T cell receptor beta chains from one sample sequenced in a study of cytomegalovirus exposure and HLA in healthy donors. Vbeta (60) and Jbeta (13) primers were used in the PCR. TCRdb keeps only in-frame clones here, not all; method: immunoSEQ multiplex PCR. In the table there are some 190,000 clones, around 81% of which are singletons. Sequencing was carried out using PBMCs. The receptors originated from a young man in good health and CMV-seronegative.

The V call is TRBV18, the J call TRBJ1-1, with TRBD1 as a possible D gene (5 bases). Per germline, CDR1 KGHSH and CDR2 LQKENI. V was shortened by 6 bases and J by 1 base, with 12 bases between the two germline ends. The CDR3 runs to 14 residues. The CDR3: CASSFSGQNTEAFF. The CDR3 bases are TGTGCCAGCTCCTTTTCAGGGCAGAACACTGAAGCTTTCTTT. The full variable domain, rest sourced from reference TRBV18 and TRBJ1-1, is NAGVMQNPRHLVRRRGQEARLRCSPMKGHSHVYWYRQLPEEGLKFMVYLQKENIIDESGMPKERFSAEFPKEGPSILRIQQVVRGDSAAYFCASSFSGQNTEAFFGQGTRLTVV.

The gene calls are TRBV9 and TRBJ2-7, with 11 bases that match TRBD1. J was trimmed by 4 bases and V by 3 bases; bases with no gene match: 3. Germline V gives CDR1 SGDLS, CDR2 YYNGEE. This CDR3 is 14 amino acids long. Here the CDR3 reads CASSAGTGGYEQYF. The CDR3 DNA follows: TGTGCCAGCAGCGCCGGGACAGGGGGATACGAGCAGTACTTC.

The chain is built from TRBV5-4 and TRBJ2-5, with TRBD2 matching 15 bases. CDR1 and CDR2 (germline): SGHNT, YYREEE (reference sequence). There are 15 residues in the CDR3. With 3 bases clipped from V and 5 bases from J, the junction kept 2 bases outside the gene matches. The CDR3, as DNA: TGTGCCAGCAGCTCCGGGACTAGCGGGAGGGAGACCCAGTACTTC. Translated: CASSSGTSGRETQYF. Based on the CDR3 plus reference TRBV5-4 and TRBJ2-5, the full variable domain is ETGVTQSPTHLIKTRGQQVTLRCSSQSGHNTVSWYQQALGQGPQFIFQYYREEENGRGNFPPRFSGLQFPNYSSELNVNALELDDSALYLCASSSGTSGRETQYFGPGTRLLVL.

The chain joins TRBV27 to TRBJ2-2, with TRBD1 matching 8 bases. The CDR3 contains 17 residues. Germline V CDR1 and CDR2: MNHEY, SMNVEV (reference sequence). With V trimmed by 2 bases and J by 1 base, 6 bases remained unmatched. The CDR3 DNA is TGTGCCAGCAGTTTAATATTCGGGACAGGGAACACCGGGGAGCTGTTTTTT. It specifies CASSLIFGTGNTGELFF.

This chain uses TRBV4-1 with TRBJ2-3; TRBD1 aligns across 8 bases. The CDR3 sequence is 16 residues long. V lost 1 base to trimming and J lost 2 bases; unmatched junction nucleotides: 5. The germline V gene encodes CDR1 MGHRA and CDR2 YSYEKL. The CDR3 loop reads CASSQVGQGATDTQYF. The DNA for the CDR3 is TGCGCCAGCAGCCAAGTGGGGCAGGGGGCCACAGATACGCAGTATTTT.

CDR3 amino acids: CASSYAQGGEQYF. CDR3 nucleotide sequence: TGTGCCAGCAGTTACGCCCAGGGTGGCGAGCAGTACTTC. The J gene is TRBJ2-7, the V gene TRBV6-6, with D possibly TRBD1 on 5 matching bases. Trimming left V 2 bases short and J 6 bases short, with 11 bases between. The CDR3 is 13 residues long. Germline V gives CDR1 MNHNY, CDR2 SVGAGI (reference sequence).

The V call is TRBV5-4, the J call TRBJ2-5; tentatively, D is TRBD1 (5 bases). Looked up from germline, CDR1 is SGHNT and CDR2 is YYREEE (reference sequence). V was clipped by 2 bases and J by 5 bases, with 13 bases between them. CDR3 length: 14 residues. Here the CDR3 DNA reads TGTGCCAGCAGCTTTACAGGAAGTTTGGAGACCCAGTACTTC. As protein: CASSFTGSLETQYF.

The V and J genes are TRBV7-2 and TRBJ1-1; 7 nucleotides align to TRBD1. Germline lookup yields CDR1 SGHTA and CDR2 FQGNSA. This CDR3 has 14 amino acids. J was trimmed by 4 bases and V by 5 bases; bases with no gene match: 7. CDR3 sequence: CASSPRQGRTEAFF. The CDR3 DNA is TGTGCCAGCAGCCCGAGACAGGGTCGCACTGAAGCTTTCTTT.

CDR3 sequence: CASSLDRVGGGYEQYF. CDR3 bases: TGTGCCAGCAGCTTAGATCGGGTAGGGGGCGGGTACGAGCAGTACTTC. The J gene is TRBJ2-7, the V gene TRBV11-2, with TRBD1 matching over 7 bases. Germline CDR1 and CDR2: SGHAT and FQNNGV. V was pared by 0 bases and J by 4 bases, with 9 bases of the junction left unmatched. The CDR3 runs to 16 residues.

V gene TRBV5-4 combines with J gene TRBJ2-5, with 10 bases identical to TRBD2. Germline values: CDR1 SGHNT, CDR2 YYREEE (reference sequence). The CDR3 consists of 16 residues. Trimming cost V 1 base and J 5 bases; bases outside gene matches: 8. The CDR3 nucleotides are TGTGCCAGCAGCTTGTGGCTAGCGGGGGCCGAGGAGACCCAGTACTTC. Its protein product is CASSLWLAGAEETQYF. Drawing the rest from reference TRBV5-4 and TRBJ2-5, the complete variable domain is ETGVTQSPTHLIKTRGQQVTLRCSSQSGHNTVSWYQQALGQGPQFIFQYYREEENGRGNFPPRFSGLQFPNYSSELNVNALELDDSALYLCASSLWLAGAEETQYFGPGTRLLVL.

The rearrangement uses TRBV9 and TRBJ2-1; D is uncertain. In germline, CDR1 is SGDLS, CDR2 YYNGEE. The CDR3 is 15 amino acids. The V end was cut by 0 bases, the J end by 1 base, with 8 bases between. CDR3 in amino acids: CASSVGVVSYNEQFF. The CDR3 region has the DNA TGTGCCAGCAGCGTAGGCGTGGTATCCTACAATGAGCAGTTCTTC.

This chain joins TRBV9 and TRBJ2-1, with 13 bases fitting TRBD2. The germline V gene encodes CDR1 SGDLS and CDR2 YYNGEE. This CDR3 region has 16 residues. J gave up 6 bases and V 4 bases, and 7 bases lay outside the gene matches. The CDR3 DNA follows: TGTGCCAGCAGCCCTGGGACTAGCGGGATCGGCAATGAGCAGTTCTTC. It codes for CASSPGTSGIGNEQFF.

In regard to this clone: The junction departs from the called germline gene at one end, perhaps through a read error. The gene calls are TRBV7-9 and TRBJ1-1; weak D call: TRBD1 (6 bases). Germline assignment: CDR1 SEHNR and CDR2 FQNEAQ (reference sequence). There are 14 residues in the CDR3. DNA for the CDR3: TGTTCCAGCAGCCGAGGGGGGGCCGGCACTGAAGCTTTCTTT. Translated, it gives CSSSRGGAGTEAFF. The whole variable domain, filled in from reference TRBV7-9 and TRBJ1-1, reads DTGVSQNPRHKITKRGQNVTFRCDPISEHNRLYWYRQTLGQGPEFLTYFQNEAQLEKSRLLSDRFSAERPKGSFSTLEIQRTEQGDSAMYLCSSSRGGAGTEAFFGQGTRLTVV.

The CDR3 DNA is TGCAGCGTAAGGAGTAGTCTCTACAATGAGCAGTTCTTC. Its protein product is CSVRSSLYNEQFF. The gene calls are TRBV29-1 and TRBJ2-1; no clear D gene. The CDR3 loop spans 13 amino acids. V gave up 6 bases and J gave up 3 bases, with 12 bases separating them. Germline V CDR1 and CDR2: SQVTM, ANQGSEA.

V is TRBV14 and J is TRBJ1-4, with 9 nucleotides matching TRBD1. The CDR3 covers 15 residues. V was pared by 4 bases and J by 8 bases, with 8 bases of the junction left unmatched. Germline loops: CDR1 SGHDN, CDR2 FVKESK. The CDR3 loop reads CASSRQTGGVEKLFF. CDR3 coding DNA: TGTGCCAGCAGCCGCCAGACAGGGGGAGTGGAAAAACTGTTTTTT.

The chain carries TRBV2 and TRBJ2-5, with no clear D. Judging by the DNA end, TRBJ2-7 fits better; the J call may be wrong. The germline CDR1 and CDR2 sequences are SNHLY and FYNNEI. There are 10 residues in the CDR3. This CDR3 reads CASMDYEQYF. In nucleotides, the CDR3 is TGTGCCAGCATGGACTACGAGCAGTACTTC.

This clone has just a few counts. This sequence joins TRBV10-3 and TRBJ2-5; 9 positions agree with TRBD2. Germline CDR1 reads ENHRY; CDR2 reads SYGVKD. V gave up 4 bases and J gave up 1 base; unmatched junction bases: 4. This CDR3 is built from 15 residues. The CDR3 nucleotides are TGTGCCATCAGTGCTTCTAGCGGGGCCCAAGAGACCCAGTACTTC. It translates to CAISASSGAQETQYF.

The rearrangement uses TRBV5-4 and TRBJ2-6; tentatively, D is TRBD1 (5 bases). This CDR3 is 15 amino acids long. The V gene's germline CDR1 is SGHNT and CDR2 YYREEE (reference sequence). The V end lost 0 bases, the J end lost 2 bases, and 6 bases lay between the germline ends. The CDR3 here is CASSLVGAGANVLTF. CDR3 nucleotide sequence: TGTGCCAGCAGCTTGGTAGGGGCTGGGGCCAACGTCCTGACTTTC.

DNA of the CDR3: TGTGCCAGCAGTTTAGGACAGAACTATGGCTACACCTTC. Protein: CASSLGQNYGYTF. This chain uses TRBV28 with TRBJ1-2; D possibly corresponds to TRBD1 (6 bases). The germline gives CDR1 MDHEN, CDR2 SYDVKM. The CDR3 has 13 amino acids. V lost 2 bases and J lost 2, with 6 bases in between.

The genes are TRBV19 and TRBJ2-7; 7 bases match TRBD2. Unmatched junction bases numbered 6, after V lost 5 bases and J lost 2 bases. The germline CDR1 and CDR2 sequences are LNHDA and SQIVND (reference sequence). The CDR3 contains 14 residues. The CDR3 loop is CASSAGGSAYEQYF. The CDR3 DNA sequence: TGTGCCAGTAGTGCCGGGGGGTCTGCCTACGAGCAGTACTTC.

The genes are TRBV5-4 and TRBJ2-4; 10 positions agree with TRBD1. After removal of 4 bases from V and 7 bases from J, the junction contained 5 bases not matched to a gene. Germline CDR1 SGHNT, CDR2 YYREEE (reference sequence). This CDR3 spans 14 amino acids. The CDR3 bases are TGTGCCAGCAGCCCGGTGGACAGGGGGAACATTCAGTACTTC. This translates into CASSPVDRGNIQYF.

The chain joins TRBV13 to TRBJ2-1; no firm D call. The CDR3 spans 11 residues. In germline, CDR1 is PRHDT, CDR2 FYEKMQ (reference sequence). Deletions cut 5 bases from V and 5 bases from J, with 4 bases between. The DNA for the CDR3 is TGTGCCAGCAGCCTTGACAATGAGCAGTTCTTC. This gives the protein CASSLDNEQFF.

The rearrangement links TRBV4-1 to TRBJ2-7; TRBD1 aligns across 10 bases. The V gene end was trimmed by 5 bases and the J gene end by 3 bases; junction bases not matched to a gene: 4. The germline CDR1 and CDR2 sequences are MGHRA and YSYEKL. The CDR3 covers 14 residues. CDR3 DNA: TGCGCCAGCAGCGTGGGGGACAGGGGCTACGAGCAGTACTTC. This translates into CASSVGDRGYEQYF.

This chain links TRBV11-1 with TRBJ2-7, with 7 positions matching TRBD1. Germline values: CDR1 SGHAT, CDR2 FQDESV (reference sequence). CDR3 length: 14 residues. The J segment lost 2 bases and the V segment lost 4 bases, leaving 5 bases of the junction unmatched. This CDR3 reads CASSSGTAPYEQYF. The CDR3 region has the DNA TGTGCCAGCAGCTCAGGGACAGCACCCTACGAGCAGTACTTC.

In this sample, this clone turned up a few times. The V and J genes are TRBV2 and TRBJ2-3; D not resolved. From germline, CDR1 is SNHLY and CDR2 FYNNEI. The CDR3 has 12 residues. V was trimmed by 9 bases and J by 1 base, leaving 8 bases between them. DNA of the CDR3: TGTGCCAGTTCCGGAGGCACAGATACGCAGTATTTT. The encoded protein is CASSGGTDTQYF.

This chain joins TRBV19 and TRBJ1-1; D perhaps matches TRBD1 (5 bases). Germline values: CDR1 LNHDA, CDR2 SQIVND (reference sequence). Deletions cut 5 bases from V and 1 base from J, with 14 bases between. This CDR3 comprises 15 residues. The CDR3 loop reads CASSEGGRGNTEAFF. The CDR3 DNA is TGTGCCAGTAGTGAGGGAGGGAGGGGGAACACTGAAGCTTTCTTT.

On this clone: A junction boundary mismatches the germline segment, possibly from a read error. V gene TRBV7-9 combines with J gene TRBJ1-1; D is ambiguous. The germline V gene has CDR1 SEHNR and CDR2 FQNEAQ (reference sequence). The CDR3 covers 16 residues. As DNA, the CDR3 is TGTTCCAGCAGCTCCGACGAGAGGCTAATGAACACTGAAGCTTTCTTT. It is translated as CSSSSDERLMNTEAFF. The variable domain in full, completed from reference TRBV7-9 and TRBJ1-1, reads DTGVSQNPRHKITKRGQNVTFRCDPISEHNRLYWYRQTLGQGPEFLTYFQNEAQLEKSRLLSDRFSAERPKGSFSTLEIQRTEQGDSAMYLCSSSSDERLMNTEAFFGQGTRLTVV.

The chain employs TRBV4-1 and TRBJ2-5; 10 bases are a match to TRBD2. Per germline, CDR1 MGHRA and CDR2 YSYEKL. V dropped 4 bases and J dropped 2; count of bases not matched to a gene: 10. This CDR3 region has 17 residues. The CDR3 reads CASSLRLAGASQETQYF. The CDR3 bases are TGCGCCAGCAGCCTACGACTAGCGGGCGCTTCACAAGAGACCCAGTACTTC.